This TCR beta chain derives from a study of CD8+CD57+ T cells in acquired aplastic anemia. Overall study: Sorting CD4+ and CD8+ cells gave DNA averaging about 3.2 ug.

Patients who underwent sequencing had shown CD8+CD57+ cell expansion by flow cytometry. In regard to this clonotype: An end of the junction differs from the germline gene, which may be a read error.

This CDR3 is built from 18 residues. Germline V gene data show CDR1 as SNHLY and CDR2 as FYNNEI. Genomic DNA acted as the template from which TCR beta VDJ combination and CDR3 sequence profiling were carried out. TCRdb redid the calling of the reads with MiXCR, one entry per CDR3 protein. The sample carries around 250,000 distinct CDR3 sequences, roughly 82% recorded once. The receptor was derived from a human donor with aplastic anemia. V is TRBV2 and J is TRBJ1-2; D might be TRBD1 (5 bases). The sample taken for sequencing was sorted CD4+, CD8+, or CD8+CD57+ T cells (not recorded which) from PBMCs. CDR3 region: CASSEGSGLESFNYGYTF. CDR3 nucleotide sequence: TGTGCCAGCAGCGAAGGGTCGGGACTGGAGTCTTTCAACTATGGCTACACCTTC.